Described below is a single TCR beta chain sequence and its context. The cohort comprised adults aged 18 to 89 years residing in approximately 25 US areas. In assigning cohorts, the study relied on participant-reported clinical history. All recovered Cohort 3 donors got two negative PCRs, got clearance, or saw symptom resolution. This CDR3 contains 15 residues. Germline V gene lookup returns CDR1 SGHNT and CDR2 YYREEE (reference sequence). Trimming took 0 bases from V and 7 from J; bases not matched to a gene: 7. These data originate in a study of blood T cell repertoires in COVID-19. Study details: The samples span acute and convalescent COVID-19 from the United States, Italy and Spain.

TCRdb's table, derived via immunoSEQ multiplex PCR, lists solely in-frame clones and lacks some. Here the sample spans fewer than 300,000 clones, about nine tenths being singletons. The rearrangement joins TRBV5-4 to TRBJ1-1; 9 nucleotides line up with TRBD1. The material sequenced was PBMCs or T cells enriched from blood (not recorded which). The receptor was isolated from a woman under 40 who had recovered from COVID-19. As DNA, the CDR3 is TGTGCCAGCAGCTTGGAGTTCGGACAGGGGAGTGAAGCTTTCTTT. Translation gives CASSLEFGQGSEAFF.